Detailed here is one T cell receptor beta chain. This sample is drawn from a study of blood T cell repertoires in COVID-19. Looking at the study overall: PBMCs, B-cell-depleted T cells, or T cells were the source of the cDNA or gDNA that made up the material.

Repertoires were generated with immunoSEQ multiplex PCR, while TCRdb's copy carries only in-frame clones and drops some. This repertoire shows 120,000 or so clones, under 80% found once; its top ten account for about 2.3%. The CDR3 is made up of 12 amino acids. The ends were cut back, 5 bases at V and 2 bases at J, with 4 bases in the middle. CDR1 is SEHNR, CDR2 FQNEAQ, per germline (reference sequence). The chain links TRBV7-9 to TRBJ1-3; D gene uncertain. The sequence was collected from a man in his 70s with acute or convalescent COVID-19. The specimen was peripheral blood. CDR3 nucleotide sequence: TGTGCCAGCAGCGAGACTGGAAACACCATATATTTT. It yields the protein CASSETGNTIYF.